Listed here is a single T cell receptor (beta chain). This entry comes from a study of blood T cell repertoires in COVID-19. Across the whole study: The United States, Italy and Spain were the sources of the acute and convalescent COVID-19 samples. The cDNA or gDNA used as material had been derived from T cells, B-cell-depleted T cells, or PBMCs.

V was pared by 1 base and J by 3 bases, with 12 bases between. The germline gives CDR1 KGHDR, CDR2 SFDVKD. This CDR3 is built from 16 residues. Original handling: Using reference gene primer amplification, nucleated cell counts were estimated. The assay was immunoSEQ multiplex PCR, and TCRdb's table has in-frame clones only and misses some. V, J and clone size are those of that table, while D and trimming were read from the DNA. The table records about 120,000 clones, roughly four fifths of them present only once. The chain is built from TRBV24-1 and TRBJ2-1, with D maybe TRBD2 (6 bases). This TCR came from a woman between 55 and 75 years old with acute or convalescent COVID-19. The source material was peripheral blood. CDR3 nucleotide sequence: TGTGCCACCAGTGATTTCCAGGGAGGATACTACAATGAGCAGTTCTTC. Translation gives CATSDFQGGYYNEQFF.